These 18 T cell receptor beta chains came from one sample sequenced in a study of cytomegalovirus exposure and HLA in healthy donors. The PCR was carried out with 60 Vbeta primers and 13 Jbeta primers. Produced via immunoSEQ multiplex PCR; TCRdb's table is partial and in-frame only. This repertoire shows about 200,000 clones, roughly four fifths found once; its top ten account for more than 1.3%. The sequencing sample was made of PBMCs. These receptors all stem from a girl aged 10 to 17 in good health and CMV-seronegative.

The table lists this clone with a count of one. This chain uses TRBV16 with TRBJ2-1; D remains ambiguous. Germline V gives CDR1 KGHSY, CDR2 FQNENV. With 3 bases removed from V and 5 bases from J, the gap between germline ends came to 14 bases. The CDR3 length is 15 residues. CDR3 residues: CASSQTSLGNNEQFF. CDR3 DNA: TGTGCCAGCAGCCAGACAAGCCTCGGAAACAATGAGCAGTTCTTC.

As DNA, the CDR3 is TGTGCCAGTAGGACCTTCGGAGCGATCTCTGGAAACACCATATATTTT. Amino acids: CASRTFGAISGNTIYF. The chain joins TRBV19 to TRBJ1-3; unclear D gene. The CDR3 sequence is 16 residues long. V shed 6 bases and J shed 0 bases, with 15 bases lying between them. Per the germline V gene, CDR1 is LNHDA and CDR2 is SQIVND (reference sequence). Combining the CDR3 with reference TRBV19 and TRBJ1-3 gives the whole variable domain DGGITQSPKYLFRKEGQNVTLSCEQNLNHDAMYWYRQDPGQGLRLIYYSQIVNDFQKGDIAEGYSVSREKKESFPLTVTSAQKNPTAFYLCASRTFGAISGNTIYFGEGSWLTVV.

V is TRBV5-5 and J is TRBJ1-1; weak D call: TRBD1 (5 bases). V dropped 4 bases and J dropped 0 bases, with 19 bases sitting between them. Germline lookup yields CDR1 SGHKS and CDR2 YYEKEE (reference sequence). The CDR3 length is 17 residues. Written as DNA, the CDR3 is TGTGCCAGCAGCCTAATCGGTCGGGGGACCATGAACACTGAAGCTTTCTTT. Amino acid sequence: CASSLIGRGTMNTEAFF.

The sample holds many counts of this clone. This chain links TRBV15 with TRBJ1-4, with D possibly matching TRBD1 (5 bases). V lost 3 bases and J lost 5, with 13 bases in between. Looked up from germline, CDR1 is LNHNV and CDR2 is YYDKDF (reference sequence). The CDR3 is made up of 15 amino acids. The CDR3 DNA reads as TGTGCCACCAGCAGGGCTGACAGCCCCAATGAAAAACTGTTTTTT. Its translation: CATSRADSPNEKLFF.

The V and J genes are TRBV28 and TRBJ2-2; TRBD1 matches at 9 bases. Germline V gene data show CDR1 as MDHEN and CDR2 as SYDVKM. This CDR3 comprises 16 residues. The V and J ends lost 5 bases and 1 base, in that order; junction bases with no gene match: 5. CDR3 coding DNA: TGTGCCAGCAGTCTTCTGGGACAGGGGAACACCGGGGAGCTGTTTTTT. Its translation: CASSLLGQGNTGELFF.

V gene TRBV30 combines with J gene TRBJ1-2; TRBD1 matches at 8 bases. Germline V CDR1 and CDR2: GTSNPN, SVGIG (reference sequence). Trimming at V came to 8 bases and at J to 6 bases, leaving 11 bases not matched to a gene. The CDR3 runs to 13 residues. CDR3 nucleotide sequence: TGTGCCCAGAATCCGACAGGGGCGGATGGCTACACCTTC. Amino acid sequence: CAQNPTGADGYTF.

The rearrangement uses TRBV7-2 and TRBJ1-6; unclear D gene. CDR3 size: 15 residues. Germline CDR1 SGHTA, CDR2 FQGNSA. Trimming removed 2 bases at V and 3 bases at J, with 8 bases between. The CDR3 nucleotides are TGTGCCAGCAGCTTATTGGGCAGCTATAATTCACCCCTCCACTTT. It yields the protein CASSLLGSYNSPLHF.

This chain uses TRBV25-1 with TRBJ1-1; D perhaps matches TRBD1 (6 bases). CDR1 and CDR2 (germline): MGHDK, SYGVNS. The CDR3 covers 14 residues. Trimming stripped 2 bases from V and 5 bases from J, with 12 bases between. CDR3 sequence (DNA): TGTGCCAGCAGTGAAGGTACAGGGTTGACTGAAGCTTTCTTT. It is translated as CASSEGTGLTEAFF.

The rearrangement links TRBV9 to TRBJ1-5, with D perhaps TRBD1 (5 bases). Germline CDR1 SGDLS, CDR2 YYNGEE. V lost 1 base and J lost 3, with 11 bases in between. CDR3 size: 15 residues. Here the CDR3 reads CASSVNGGINQPQHF. The CDR3 coding sequence is TGTGCCAGCAGCGTAAACGGGGGGATCAATCAGCCCCAGCATTTT.

V usage is TRBV29-1 and J usage is TRBJ1-1; D is uncertain. The CDR3 covers 12 residues. The V gene's germline CDR1 is SQVTM and CDR2 ANQGSEA. Trimming removed 7 bases from V and 1 base from J, with 10 bases in between. The CDR3 region has the DNA TGCAGCGGCGGACTTAGGAACACTGAAGCTTTCTTT. This encodes CSGGLRNTEAFF.

This chain uses TRBV18 with TRBJ2-7, with a weak D call TRBD1 (6 bases). The germline gives CDR1 KGHSH, CDR2 LQKENI. Trimming cost V 2 bases and J 7 bases, with 6 bases left between them. The CDR3 runs to 11 residues. CDR3 region: CASSPDREQYF. The CDR3 region has the DNA TGTGCCAGCTCACCAGACAGGGAGCAGTACTTC.

This rearrangement joins TRBV2 to TRBJ1-5, with a tentative D call TRBD1 (5 bases). V gave up 6 bases and J gave up 7 bases, with 19 bases separating them. The length of the CDR3 is 15 residues. In germline, CDR1 is SNHLY, CDR2 FYNNEI. DNA of the CDR3: TGTGCCAGCAGACCCGGGCGACTCAAGGGGCAGCCCCAGCATTTT. Its translation is CASRPGRLKGQPQHF.

V gene TRBV28 combines with J gene TRBJ2-1; a weak D match, TRBD2 (6 bases). V was shortened by 6 bases and J by 4 bases, with 13 bases between the two germline ends. CDR1 and CDR2 from the germline V gene are MDHEN and SYDVKM. This CDR3 region has 14 residues. The CDR3: CASRNRGSYNEQFF. The CDR3 bases are TGTGCCAGCAGAAACCGGGGGTCTTACAATGAGCAGTTCTTC.

This chain connects TRBV7-2 to TRBJ1-6, with D hard to call. The CDR3 extends over 14 amino acids. Trimming shortened V by 5 bases and J by 6 bases, and 11 bases separated the two germline ends. The germline CDR1 and CDR2 sequences are SGHTA and FQGNSA. This CDR3 reads CASSVETGNSPLHF. The CDR3 bases are TGTGCCAGCAGCGTAGAAACTGGTAATTCACCCCTCCACTTT.

This clone has only one observation. The chain is built from TRBV28 and TRBJ1-5; possibly TRBD1 for D (6 bases). There are 14 residues in the CDR3. Trimming left V 2 bases short and J 6 bases short, with 11 bases between. Germline values: CDR1 MDHEN, CDR2 SYDVKM. For the CDR3, the DNA is TGTGCCAGCAGTTTAGCGGGGGCGGTTCAGCCCCAGCATTTT. It codes for CASSLAGAVQPQHF.

The rearrangement uses TRBV5-4 and TRBJ1-6, with a tentative D call TRBD1 (6 bases). The CDR3 is 15 residues long. Trimming removed 2 bases at V and 10 bases at J, with 16 bases between. In germline, CDR1 is SGHNT, CDR2 YYREEE (reference sequence). The CDR3 DNA reads TGTGCCAGCAGCTTCAGGGGAGGGAGGGGATCACCCCTCCACTTT. It codes for CASSFRGGRGSPLHF.

This clone showed up just a few times. The rearrangement uses TRBV5-4 and TRBJ1-1; tentatively, D is TRBD1 (6 bases). This CDR3 has 16 residues. V was trimmed by 3 bases and J by 4 bases, leaving 19 bases between them. Looked up from germline, CDR1 is SGHNT and CDR2 is YYREEE (reference sequence). The CDR3 DNA sequence: TGTGCCAGCAGCTCGGGGGGACATAGGACGAGCACTGAAGCTTTCTTT. It translates to CASSSGGHRTSTEAFF.

This clone has a single count. CDR3 DNA: TGTGCCAGCACCCCGACCGGGTCCTATTACGTGGCTTACACCTTC. It yields the protein CASTPTGSYYVAYTF. The chain employs TRBV28 and TRBJ1-2; D gene unclear. Trimming removed 7 bases at V and 11 bases at J, with 26 bases between. The CDR3 consists of 15 residues. Germline CDR1 MDHEN, CDR2 SYDVKM.